Here is one T cell receptor beta chain with its context. This clonotype was seen ten or more times. No antigen is known for it. No base qualities exist here, and no much larger clone lies one base off it. The data belong to a study of liver allograft versus peripheral blood T cells (TCRdb year 2020). About the investigation overall: The study compared the T cell receptor repertoires present in transplanted livers with the repertoires present in the peripheral blood of liver transplant recipients. General conclusions and limits of the study: T cell receptor repertoires inside liver allografts were reported to differ from those detected in peripheral blood.

The germline V gene yields SGHTA for CDR1 and FQGNSA for CDR2. From cysteine to phenylalanine, the CDR3 is 15 amino acids long. Only the CDR3 region is kept as DNA, spanning 45 bases read in frame from base 1. Here V drops 1 base and J drops 9 bases, and the junction holds 3 bases not matched to any gene. The reads were generated on an Illumina MiSeq. The raw public data were reprocessed by TCRdb itself: fastp quality trimming at Q25, MiXCR clonotype calling, in-frame beta chains only. One record per CDR3 amino acid sequence lists the most common genes and DNA. The sample yields about 9,600 distinct CDR3 sequences; over 14% were counted once. The ten largest clones add up to 2.5% to 3.5% of the sample.

The sequence was obtained from a human patient who had a liver transplant. Following a transplant, some T cells may be graft donor cells, not patient cells. The chain links TRBV7-2 with TRBJ1-6; a stretch of 10 junction bases matches TRBD1. CDR3 loop: CASSLGTGGSSPLHF. The DNA is as follows: TGTGCCAGCAGCTTAGGGACAGGGGGTAGTTCACCCCTCCACTTT.